The clone carrying this T cell receptor (beta chain) has a count of ten or more. The data originate from a study of T cells in Graves' hyperthyroidism and ophthalmopathy. Patients showing uncontrolled infection, other autoimmune disease, pregnancy or lactation were ineligible. A sample of blood taken at first hyperthyroidism diagnosis preceded any ophthalmopathy symptoms. PBMCs were derived from more than 8 ml fresh peripheral blood. The CDR3 spans 15 residues. CDR1 is LGHDT, CDR2 YNNKEL, per germline (reference sequence). V shed 2 bases, J shed 1 base, and the junction held 5 bases outside the gene matches. TCR beta CDR3 regions were amplified from RNA transcripts. Researchers ran a first-round RT-PCR on the TCR CDR3 using the HTBI primer set. One entry per CDR3 protein results from TCRdb running MiXCR on the multiplex PCR reads. The profile covers 650,000 to 850,000 distinct CDR3 sequences, with around a sixth appearing a single time and roughly a sixth taken by the ten largest.

The chain uses TRBV3-1 and TRBJ2-7; TRBD1 matches at 7 bases. The sample was blood. The receptor comes from a woman in her 50s with Graves' hyperthyroidism that later progressed to Graves' ophthalmopathy. This CDR3 is CASSQPGQLSYEQYF. The CDR3 coding sequence is TGTGCCAGCAGCCAACCGGGACAGTTATCCTACGAGCAGTACTTC.